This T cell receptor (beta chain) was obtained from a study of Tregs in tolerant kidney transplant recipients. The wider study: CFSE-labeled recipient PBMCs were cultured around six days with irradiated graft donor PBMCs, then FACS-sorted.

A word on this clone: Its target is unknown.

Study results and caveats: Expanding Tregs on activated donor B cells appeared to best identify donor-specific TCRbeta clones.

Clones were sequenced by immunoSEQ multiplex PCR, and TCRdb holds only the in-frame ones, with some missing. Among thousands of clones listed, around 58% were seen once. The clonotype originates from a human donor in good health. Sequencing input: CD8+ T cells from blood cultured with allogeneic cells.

The CDR3 here is CASSYGSSVEQFF. DNA for the CDR3: TGTGCCAGCAGTTACGGGAGTTCAGTTGAGCAGTTCTTC. The V gene is TRBV6-6, the J gene TRBJ2-1; possibly TRBD2 for D (5 bases). The CDR3 loop spans 13 amino acids. V was clipped by 2 bases and J by 9 bases, with 11 bases between them. The germline V gene has CDR1 MNHNY and CDR2 SVGAGI (reference sequence).